This TCR beta chain originates from a study of CD8+ T cells in alopecia areata. Study-wide context: A 6-month period off drug followed tofacitinib, which lasted 6 to 18 months. Study-level findings and limits: Normal-skin resident alphabeta T cells also appear among scalp sample sequences.

This clone turned up a few times. As yet, its antigen is unknown. Sorting of PBMCs yielded the CD4+ and CD8+ T cells. Reverse transcribed after extraction, RNA yielded cDNA as the sequencing template. Sequenced by immunoSEQ multiplex PCR; TCRdb stores in-frame clones only, minus some. There are 130,000 to 150,000 clones in the sample; about half occur only once, and approximately 0.99% lies in the top ten. The CDR3 runs 17 residues. Germline loops: CDR1 SGHAT, CDR2 FQNNGV. V was pared by 2 bases and J by 6 bases, with 9 bases of the junction left unmatched. The source material was CD4+ T cells sorted from blood, sampled at week 0. The origin of this receptor is a human donor with alopecia areata. V and J are TRBV11-2 and TRBJ2-7, with 14 bases that match TRBD2. For the CDR3, the DNA is TGTGCCAGCAGCTTAATTGCGCCCGGACTAGCGGGAGGCGAGCAGTACTTC. Amino acids: CASSLIAPGLAGGEQYF.